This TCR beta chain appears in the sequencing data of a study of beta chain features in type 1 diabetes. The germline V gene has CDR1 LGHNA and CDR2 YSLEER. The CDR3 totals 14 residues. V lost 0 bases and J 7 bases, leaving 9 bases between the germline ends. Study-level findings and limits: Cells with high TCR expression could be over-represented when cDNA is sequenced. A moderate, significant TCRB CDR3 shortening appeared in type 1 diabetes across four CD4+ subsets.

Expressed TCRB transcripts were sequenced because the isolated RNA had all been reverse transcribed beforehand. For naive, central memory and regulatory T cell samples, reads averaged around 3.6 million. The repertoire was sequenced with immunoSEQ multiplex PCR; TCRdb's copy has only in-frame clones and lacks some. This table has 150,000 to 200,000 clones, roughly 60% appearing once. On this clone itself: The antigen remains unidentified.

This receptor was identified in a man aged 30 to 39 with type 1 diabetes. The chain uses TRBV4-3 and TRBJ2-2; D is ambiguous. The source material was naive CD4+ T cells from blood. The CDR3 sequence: CASSQESFFGELFF. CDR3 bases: TGCGCCAGCAGCCAAGAATCATTTTTCGGGGAGCTGTTTTTT.